This T cell receptor beta chain was documented in a study of cytomegalovirus exposure and HLA in healthy donors. For this clone: Its matching antigen is unknown.

PCR employed 60 Vbeta and 13 Jbeta primers. Sequencing used immunoSEQ multiplex PCR; TCRdb keeps in-frame clones, though not all of them. The sample yields over 150,000 clones, roughly 79% seen once. Study findings and constraints: It was likely that a cluster of highly shared sequence variants was a sequencing artifact. According to reports, the classifier identified cytomegalovirus status with high specificity and sensitivity. Evidence from a later analysis indicated that most CMV-associated TCR beta chains looked HLA-restricted. Trimming of TCR beta V- and J-genes showed a link, identified in a later analysis, to a missense DCLRE1C variant.

The J segment lost 7 bases and the V segment lost 4 bases, leaving 2 bases of the junction unmatched. Germline V gives CDR1 SEHNR, CDR2 FQNEAQ (reference sequence). CDR3 length: 13 amino acids. The receptor was isolated from a male donor in good health and CMV-seropositive. Sequenced input: PBMCs. V is TRBV7-9 and J is TRBJ2-5; TRBD2 matches at 11 bases. For the CDR3, the DNA is TGTGCCAGCAGCTCGACTAGCGGGGTGACCCAGTACTTC. Translated, it gives CASSSTSGVTQYF.